These 16 T cell receptor beta chains were sequenced from one sample in a study of read filtering for tumor transcriptome and immune sequencing. From 400 to 450 ng of RNA, a library with molecular barcoded alpha/delta and beta/gamma adaptors was made. MiXCR was run by TCRdb on the reads, yielding one entry per CDR3 protein. The profile shows over 45,000 distinct CDR3 sequences, around 20% of them singletons. The sequencing input was a population of CD138-negative cells sorted from bone marrow. Every receptor here comes from a donor over 35 with multiple myeloma.

This clonotype was recorded many times. This chain joins TRBV6-5 and TRBJ1-5; D gene ambiguous. V was cut by 8 bases and J by 7 bases, with 15 bases left in between. In germline, CDR1 is MNHEY, CDR2 SVGAGI. CDR3 length equals 13 residues. This CDR3 is CASRSAQLQPQHF. The CDR3 nucleotides are TGTGCCAGCCGATCGGCCCAGTTACAGCCCCAGCATTTT.

With respect to this clonotype: A junction end diverges from the germline sequence, so it may reflect a read error. This chain connects TRBV20-1 to TRBJ2-5; TRBD1 or TRBD2 may be the D gene (5 bases each). Germline values: CDR1 DFQATT, CDR2 SNEGSKA (reference sequence). The CDR3 sequence is 16 residues long. CDR3 residues: CGARDLGTPLGETQYF. In DNA form, the CDR3 reads TGCGGTGCTAGAGATCTCGGGACCCCGCTCGGGGAGACCCAGTACTTC.

This clonotype was counted at least ten times. The J gene is TRBJ2-1, the V gene TRBV7-3; 10 bases map to TRBD1. V shed 2 bases and J 4 bases; nucleotides not matched to a gene: 2. The germline gives CDR1 SGHTA, CDR2 FQGTGA. This CDR3 comprises 15 residues. The chain's CDR3 is CASSLGTGVYNEQFF. In DNA, the CDR3 is TGTGCCAGCAGCTTAGGGACAGGGGTTTACAATGAGCAGTTCTTC.

The chain recombines TRBV12-3 or TRBV12-4 with TRBJ2-5; TRBD1 might be the D (5 bases). The germline V and J ends were trimmed by 6 bases and 5 bases, with 13 bases remaining between them. The CDR3 runs to 13 residues. CDR3 region: CASSQGSEETQYF. The CDR3 coding sequence is TGTGCCAGCAGCCAGGGCAGTGAGGAGACCCAGTACTTC.

This chain links TRBV29-1 with TRBJ2-5, with D possibly matching TRBD2 (5 bases). This CDR3 has 12 amino acids. From germline, CDR1 is SQVTM and CDR2 ANQGSEA. The V end lost 7 bases, the J end lost 2 bases, and 11 bases lay between the germline ends. The CDR3 DNA is TGCAGCGGTAATACGGGGCAAGAGACCCAGTACTTC. Translating gives CSGNTGQETQYF.

The sample holds many counts of this clonotype. The chain recombines TRBV4-1 with TRBJ1-1; 8 bases match TRBD1. Losses at the gene ends were 3 bases for V and 5 bases for J; bases not matched to a gene: 11. The CDR3 has 16 amino acids. Germline-derived CDR1 and CDR2 are MGHRA and YSYEKL. CDR3 region: CASSQDTRQGKTEAFF. Written as DNA, the CDR3 is TGCGCCAGCAGCCAGGATACTAGACAGGGGAAGACTGAAGCTTTCTTT.

This chain connects TRBV18 to TRBJ2-7; 10 bases agree with TRBD1. The V gene end was trimmed by 6 bases and the J gene end by 7 bases; junction bases not matched to a gene: 12. The CDR3 is 15 residues long. Germline lookup yields CDR1 KGHSH and CDR2 LQKENI. In DNA form, the CDR3 reads TGTGCCAGCTCGCCTACCGGGACAGGGGCGACAGAGCAGTACTTC. Encoded protein: CASSPTGTGATEQYF.

This clonotype was recorded many times. The chain recombines TRBV4-1 with TRBJ2-1, with D possibly being TRBD1 (6 bases). This CDR3 is built from 16 residues. The V and J ends lost 1 base and 4 bases respectively, with 14 bases between them. Germline V lookup: CDR1 MGHRA, CDR2 YSYEKL. The CDR3 coding sequence is TGCGCCAGCAGCCAAGGGAGATGGACAGAATACAATGAGCAGTTCTTC. Translated: CASSQGRWTEYNEQFF.

The V gene is TRBV7-9, the J gene TRBJ2-4, with D unresolved. Trimming removed 6 bases from V and 0 bases from J, with 12 bases in between. CDR1 is SEHNR and CDR2 is FQNEAQ in the germline V gene (reference sequence). This CDR3 region has 15 residues. DNA for the CDR3: TGTGCCAGCAGGAGGAGCAATCTAGCCAAAAACATTCAGTACTTC. Its translation: CASRRSNLAKNIQYF.

The chain links TRBV7-6 to TRBJ2-7; D is ambiguous. This CDR3 comprises 14 residues. Germline values: CDR1 SGHVS, CDR2 FNYEAQ. The V end was cut by 5 bases, the J end by 0 bases, with 11 bases between. In nucleotides, the CDR3 is TGTGCCAGCAGCACGGACGGAAGCTCCTACGAGCAGTACTTC. Amino acid sequence: CASSTDGSSYEQYF.

The CDR3 DNA is TGTGCCAGCAGTTCTACAGGGGCACTGCCAGCCACAGATACGCAGTATTTT. Translating it yields CASSSTGALPATDTQYF. The chain uses TRBV7-6 and TRBJ2-3; 7 positions match TRBD1. The CDR3 spans 17 residues. With 6 bases clipped from V and 2 bases from J, the junction kept 14 bases outside the gene matches. Per germline, CDR1 SGHVS and CDR2 FNYEAQ.

Ten or more counts support this clonotype. The chain links TRBV27 to TRBJ2-3; D call uncertain. V was shortened by 2 bases and J by 3 bases, with 6 bases between the two germline ends. The germline CDR1 and CDR2 sequences are MNHEY and SMNVEV (reference sequence). The CDR3 sequence is 13 residues long. The CDR3, as DNA: TGTGCCAGCAGTTTAGACCTTACAGATACGCAGTATTTT. Translated: CASSLDLTDTQYF.

This clonotype was observed a single time. Relative to the germline gene, one junction end is altered; a read error may explain this. The genes are TRBV20-1 and TRBJ2-1, with D possibly being TRBD2 (5 bases). The CDR3 has 14 residues. Per the germline V gene, CDR1 is DFQATT and CDR2 is SNEGSKA (reference sequence). This CDR3 reads CSASLSGSYNEQLF. CDR3 DNA: TGCAGTGCTTCCTTATCGGGGTCGTACAATGAGCAGCTCTTC.

This clonotype was seen at least ten times. This sequence joins TRBV12-3 or TRBV12-4 and TRBJ2-5, with TRBD2 identical over 9 bases. The CDR3 spans 15 residues. After removal of 6 bases from V and 3 bases from J, the junction contained 8 bases not matched to a gene. The CDR3 spells CASRPSAGGKETQYF. CDR3 nucleotide sequence: TGTGCCAGCAGACCCTCCGCGGGAGGGAAAGAGACCCAGTACTTC.

V usage is TRBV19 and J usage is TRBJ1-1; D gene uncertain. The CDR3 consists of 13 residues. Germline V CDR1 and CDR2: LNHDA, SQIVND (reference sequence). V lost 5 bases and J 0 bases, leaving 7 bases between the germline ends. CDR3 nucleotide sequence: TGTGCCAGTAGTGCACAGATGAACACTGAAGCTTTCTTT. Translated, it gives CASSAQMNTEAFF.

This clonotype appeared many times. The chain links TRBV19 to TRBJ2-5; TRBD2 matches at 9 bases. The CDR3 sequence is 16 residues long. Germline V lookup: CDR1 LNHDA, CDR2 SQIVND (reference sequence). The V gene end was trimmed by 8 bases and the J gene end by 2 bases; junction bases not matched to a gene: 12. In DNA form, the CDR3 reads TGTGCCAGTTCTCGGACTAGCGAGGTTGATCAAGAGACCCAGTACTTC. Translation gives CASSRTSEVDQETQYF.